Below are 5 T cell receptor beta chains sequenced from a single sample in a study of PD-L1 blockade in urothelial cancer (dated by TCRdb to about 2017). In the paper's terms, the time point label means: peripheral blood 6 weeks after treatment start. Library creation used the immunoSEQ multiplex PCR assay. TCRdb mirrors the immuneACCESS table, restricted to in-frame sequences. Some clones are absent from its copies; in checked studies, under half trace to an unresolved V gene, and the reason for the others is unknown. This sample lists 35,000 to 40,000 clones; 65% to 90% were detected once. The ten largest clones add up to 24% of the sample. The material was PBMCs, obtained around atezolizumab (anti-PD-L1) treatment. Source of these receptors: a man between 60 and 75 years old with urothelial cancer.

The CDR3 DNA sequence: TGTGCCAGCAGCTTAGAGGGACAGAAGAACACTGAAGCTTTCTTT. Protein: CASSLEGQKNTEAFF. The gene calls are TRBV11-2 and TRBJ1-1; TRBD1 matches 7 bases. This CDR3 contains 15 residues. Germline loops: CDR1 SGHAT, CDR2 FQNNGV. V gave up 0 bases and J gave up 1 base; unmatched junction bases: 2.

The V gene is TRBV5-1, the J gene TRBJ2-2, with a possible D match to TRBD1 (8 bases). The CDR3 runs 15 residues. CDR1 is SGHRS, CDR2 YFSETQ, per germline. The ends were cut back, 2 bases at V and 5 bases at J, with 13 bases in the middle. In nucleotides, the CDR3 is TGCGCCAGCAGCTTTGGACAGGGAGGGACCGGGGAGCTGTTTTTT. Translation gives CASSFGQGGTGELFF.

The chain employs TRBV6-1 and TRBJ1-2; 11 bases agree with TRBD1. CDR3 size: 14 residues. J lost 3 bases, V lost 7 bases, and 4 bases had no gene match. Germline loops: CDR1 MNHNS, CDR2 SASEGT. CDR3 nucleotides: TGTGCCAGCACCCCGGACAGGGGGCACTATGGCTACACCTTC. Residues: CASTPDRGHYGYTF.

The gene calls are TRBV2 and TRBJ1-5; D might be TRBD1 (6 bases). The CDR3 totals 15 residues. Trimming cost V 3 bases and J 3 bases, with 12 bases left between them. Germline-derived CDR1 and CDR2 are SNHLY and FYNNEI. CDR3 DNA sequence: TGTGCCAGCAGTGACGGGACACGGCCCAATCAGCCCCAGCATTTT. It specifies CASSDGTRPNQPQHF. Looking up the rest from reference TRBV2 and TRBJ1-5 gives the full variable domain: EPEVTQTPSHQVTQMGQEVILRCVPISNHLYFYWYRQILGQKVEFLVSFYNNEISEKSEIFDDQFSVERPDGSNFTLKIRSTKLEDSAMYFCASSDGTRPNQPQHFGDGTRLSIL.

The chain is built from TRBV5-8 and TRBJ1-1; D gene uncertain. Trimming pared 1 base from V and 4 bases from J, leaving 8 bases between. This CDR3 spans 13 amino acids. Germline CDR1 reads SGHTS; CDR2 reads YDEGEE. CDR3 coding DNA: TGTGCCAGCAGCTTGCAGATAAGCACTGAAGCTTTCTTT. It yields the protein CASSLQISTEAFF.